This TCR beta chain was identified in a study of cytomegalovirus exposure and HLA in healthy donors. CDR1 and CDR2 from the germline V gene are MNHEY and SMNVEV (reference sequence). Germline trimming cut 5 bases from V and 3 bases from J; bases unmatched to any gene: 9. The CDR3 loop spans 16 amino acids. 60 Vbeta and 13 Jbeta primers were used in PCR. Generated by immunoSEQ multiplex PCR, the TCRdb table keeps only in-frame clones and is missing some. The sample shows some 200,000 clones, about 79% of them seen only once. The rearrangement links TRBV27 to TRBJ1-1; 10 bases are a match to TRBD1. The sample comprised PBMCs. The sequence was collected from a boy aged 2 to 10 in good health and CMV-seronegative. Here the CDR3 DNA reads TGTGCCAGCAGTCTACGACAGGGGGCTTTGGACACTGAAGCTTTCTTT. It translates to CASSLRQGALDTEAFF.